This note documents a single T cell receptor (beta chain) sequence. The target antigen is unknown. This sample was taken from a study of identical twins. Study-level points and caveats: A lower insertion count was a feature of abundant cord blood beta clonotypes, with no such feature in memory repertoires.

The CDR3 totals 14 residues. Trimming left V 1 base short and J 2 bases short, with 9 bases between. Germline values: CDR1 SEHNR, CDR2 FQNEAQ (reference sequence). TCRdb re-derived calls from the 5' RACE reads in MiXCR, one entry per CDR3 protein. The table lists fewer than 550,000 distinct CDR3 sequences, approximately 14% of them singletons, with roughly 0.42% in the top ten. These sequences were also reported in another study, on yellow fever vaccine responses in identical twins. That paper states: Twin vaccine T cell responses reportedly seemed partly convergent, partly personalized.

The sequence derives from a woman aged 18-30 years in good health. Sequences were obtained from CD4+ T cells sorted from blood. The chain combines TRBV7-9 with TRBJ2-7; D remains ambiguous. The CDR3 here is CASSLGGDTYEQYV. The CDR3 DNA reads as TGTGCCAGCAGCTTAGGCGGCGACACCTACGAGCAGTACGTC.